Sequencing of this TCR beta chain was carried out in a study of blood T cell repertoires in COVID-19. CDR3 size: 14 residues. V lost 2 bases and J lost 2, with 7 bases in between. Germline assignment: CDR1 LGHNT and CDR2 FRNRAP. This table comes from immunoSEQ multiplex PCR, and its TCRdb copy is limited to in-frame clones, with some not included. Among 200,000 to 250,000 clones listed, about four fifths were seen once. The gene calls are TRBV12-5 and TRBJ1-3; a possible D gene is TRBD1 (6 bases). The sequence was obtained from a woman older than 75 with acute or convalescent COVID-19. The sequenced sample was peripheral blood. This chain's CDR3 is CASGLSGAGNTIYF. The CDR3 bases are TGTGCTAGTGGTTTGTCAGGGGCTGGAAACACCATATATTTT.